These 10 T cell receptor beta chains came from one sample sequenced in a study of regulatory T cells in long-lasting Graves disease. Construction of the TCR beta libraries employed iRepertoire HTBI primers in conjunction with Arm-PCR of CDR3 regions. One entry per CDR3 protein, called by TCRdb with MiXCR from the multiplex PCR reads. The repertoire holds under 700,000 distinct CDR3 sequences, with around 15% as singletons. Time point: newly diagnosed GD, antithyroid drugs for less than 3 months. PBMC-derived RNA was used for the TCR library. The same data also went into a second study, on T cells in Graves' hyperthyroidism and ophthalmopathy.

Sequenced material: peripheral blood mononuclear cells (PBMCs), taken at new diagnosis, from a patient treated with antithyroid drugs. The receptors shown here come from a woman aged 35 to 60 with Graves disease.

This rearrangement joins TRBV6-1 to TRBJ2-3, with TRBD2 matching 11 bases. CDR1 and CDR2 (germline): MNHNS, SASEGT. V shed 8 bases, J shed 4 bases, and the junction held 8 bases outside the gene matches. The CDR3 consists of 15 residues. As DNA, the CDR3 is TGTGCCAGCTGCGTAGCGGGGGGGCGGGCAGATACGCAGTATTTT. This encodes CASCVAGGRADTQYF.

This clonotype was recorded many times. The V call is TRBV2, the J call TRBJ2-7, with D maybe TRBD1 (5 bases). The CDR3 extends over 12 amino acids. Between the trimmed V and J ends, which lost 4 bases and 6 bases, there was a span of 10 bases. Germline-derived CDR1 and CDR2 are SNHLY and FYNNEI. CDR3 residues: CASSVGVGEQYF. For the CDR3, the DNA is TGTGCCAGCAGTGTAGGGGTGGGCGAGCAGTACTTC.

CDR3 coding DNA: TGTGCCAGCAGCGTAGACATAGGCCACGGCTACACCTTC. Translated: CASSVDIGHGYTF. The V call is TRBV9, the J call TRBJ1-2; D not certain. The CDR3 has 13 amino acids. Germline-derived CDR1 and CDR2 are SGDLS and YYNGEE. Trimming pared 0 bases from V and 8 bases from J, leaving 11 bases between.

The sample holds many counts of this clonotype. V usage is TRBV7-3 and J usage is TRBJ2-3; the match to TRBD2 covers 8 bases. The germline V gene encodes CDR1 SGHTA and CDR2 FQGTGA. The CDR3 runs 14 residues. J was trimmed by 5 bases and V by 3 bases; bases with no gene match: 4. The CDR3 coding sequence is TGTGCCAGCAGCTTGGGACTAGAGGGAGATACGCAGTATTTT. Residues: CASSLGLEGDTQYF.

The chain joins TRBV28 to TRBJ1-6, with TRBD1 identical over 9 bases. The CDR3 spans 14 residues. Trimming at V came to 5 bases and at J to 9 bases, leaving 5 bases not matched to a gene. Germline V gene data show CDR1 as MDHEN and CDR2 as SYDVKM. The CDR3 region is CASSPGQGVSPLHF. The CDR3 coding sequence is TGTGCCAGCAGTCCGGGACAGGGTGTTTCACCCCTCCACTTT.

The CDR3 DNA follows: TGTGCCAGCAGTGAGTACGGATGGAACACCGGGGAGCTGTTTTTT. Its translation: CASSEYGWNTGELFF. The chain recombines TRBV6-1 with TRBJ2-2; D is unclear. Germline loops: CDR1 MNHNS, CDR2 SASEGT. The CDR3 covers 15 residues. Trimming took off 3 bases at V and 1 base at J, with 9 bases between the two ends.

This clonotype was counted a few times. The rearrangement uses TRBV6-1 and TRBJ1-4; D remains unclear. V lost 6 bases, J lost 5 bases, and 13 bases lay in between. Germline CDR1 MNHNS, CDR2 SASEGT. This CDR3 is built from 14 residues. The CDR3 DNA follows: TGTGCCAGCAGGTCGGTGCTTGAAAATGAAAAACTGTTTTTT. This encodes CASRSVLENEKLFF.

The table lists this clonotype with many counts. The chain carries TRBV2 and TRBJ2-5; no firm D call. V was trimmed by 4 bases and J by 12 bases, leaving 15 bases between them. There are 12 residues in the CDR3. The germline CDR1 and CDR2 sequences are SNHLY and FYNNEI. This chain's CDR3 is CASSGALSVKYF. The CDR3 DNA sequence: TGTGCCAGCAGTGGAGCCCTTAGTGTAAAGTACTTC.

In this sample, this clonotype turned up many times. The chain combines TRBV7-2 with TRBJ1-5; 8 positions agree with TRBD1. V dropped 4 bases and J dropped 4; count of bases not matched to a gene: 3. The CDR3 contains 14 residues. The V gene's germline CDR1 is SGHTA and CDR2 FQGNSA. CDR3 in amino acids: CASSSGGLNQPQHF. The CDR3 DNA reads TGTGCCAGCAGCTCAGGGGGCTTGAATCAGCCCCAGCATTTT.

The V gene is TRBV9, the J gene TRBJ1-2; D is perhaps TRBD1 (6 bases). The ends were cut back, 4 bases at V and 5 bases at J, with 15 bases in the middle. The germline V gene encodes CDR1 SGDLS and CDR2 YYNGEE. The CDR3 totals 14 residues. The CDR3 DNA is TGTGCCAGCAGCCCCCTGGACAGTGGTTATGGCTACACCTTC. Translating it yields CASSPLDSGYGYTF.